The T cell receptor beta chain under discussion was sequenced for a study of blood T cell repertoires in COVID-19 (dated by TCRdb to the early 2020s). Study-wide context: The collaborator samples originated in the United States, Italy and Spain and spanned the acute and convalescent phases of COVID-19. Sample metadata almost always included a de-identified subject ID, COVID-19 status, age in years and sex. Where available, HLA class I and class II types were obtained from metadata supplied by the sample provider rather than from assay-based typing. Deeply sampled blood TCRbeta repertoires from subjects exposed to, actively infected with, or recovered from COVID-19 were included in the dataset. The samples were drawn from the first 160 participants of the ongoing ImmuneRACE study and from more than 1,000 subjects provided by 6 global collaborators. The repertoires were released in a freely available public database meant as a resource for research on the immune response to SARS-CoV-2. The material from the prospective study consisted of cDNA or gDNA derived from T cells, B-cell-depleted T cells, or PBMCs.

At one collaborating source in Seattle, patients were enrolled during active infection and were followed longitudinally through the course of disease. Collaborating institutions collected whole blood in K2EDTA tubes following their own protocols. Collaborator samples were shipped for TCRbeta analysis as frozen whole blood, isolated PBMCs, or DNA extracted from either sample type. Trimming leaves V shorter by 2 bases and J shorter by 0 bases, with the junction holding 11 bases beyond the gene matches. From the cysteine through the phenylalanine, the CDR3 covers 19 amino acids. Only CDR3 DNA is held: 57 bases, read in frame from base 1. The germline V gene gives CDR1 as MGHRA and CDR2 as YSYEKL. Summary of the overall study and its limitations: Clinical and demographic metadata were provided uncurated, with the amount varying by source and participant.

In regard to this clone: The antigen it binds to is not known. Base qualities are not provided; no much larger clone lies one nucleotide away.

The immunoSEQ Assay, a bias-controlled multiplex PCR, was used to amplify TCRbeta CDR3 regions from genomic DNA. Per the original workflow: Within the assay, amplification of reference gene primers was used to estimate how many nucleated cells each sample contained. To quantify the absolute abundance of each unique TCRbeta CDR3 rearrangement, sequence reads were collapsed and filtered. For each sample, productive Simpson clonality was calculated as the square root of Simpson's diversity index across productive rearrangements. TCRdb limited this immuneACCESS table to in-frame rearrangements with V and J called. A share of clones is missing; checked studies link under half to unresolved V genes, and the rest is unexplained. Clonal size and the V and J genes are those of that table, whereas D and trimming came from the DNA. A total of under 200,000 clones appear in this sample, approximately 87% of them only once. The ten most abundant clones make up about 9.4% of the sample.

This chain is built from TRBV4-1 and TRBJ2-2, with TRBD2 identical over 8 junction bases. The TCR sequence derives from a woman aged 70 to 79 with COVID-19, enrolled during active disease. What was sequenced was peripheral blood. The nucleotide sequence is TGCGCCAGCAGCCAACCAGGAGTCGGCGGGGGGACGAACACCGGGGAGCTGTTTTTT. Translated, it gives CASSQPGVGGGTNTGELFF.